This record covers a single T cell receptor (beta chain). The data belong to a study of CD8 T cells in ankylosing spondylitis. 5'-RACE, quantitative and with molecular barcodes, yielded the TCR beta libraries. TCRdb ran MiXCR on the 5' RACE reads and lists one entry per CDR3 protein. The sample comprises about 250,000 distinct CDR3 sequences, more than 20% of which are singletons, and around 0.58% rests with the top ten. The clonotype was recovered from a male donor with ankylosing spondylitis or in good health (not recorded which). The sequenced sample was blood, either unsorted or a sorted T cell fraction (not recorded which).

CDR3 in amino acids: CSAREGYITQYF. CDR3 DNA: TGCAGTGCTAGAGAGGGGTACATAACGCAGTATTTT. The rearrangement uses TRBV20-1 and TRBJ2-3, with unresolved D. The V and J ends lost 0 bases and 9 bases respectively, with 10 bases between them. The length of the CDR3 is 12 residues. Germline CDR1 is DFQATT and CDR2 is SNEGSKA (reference sequence).